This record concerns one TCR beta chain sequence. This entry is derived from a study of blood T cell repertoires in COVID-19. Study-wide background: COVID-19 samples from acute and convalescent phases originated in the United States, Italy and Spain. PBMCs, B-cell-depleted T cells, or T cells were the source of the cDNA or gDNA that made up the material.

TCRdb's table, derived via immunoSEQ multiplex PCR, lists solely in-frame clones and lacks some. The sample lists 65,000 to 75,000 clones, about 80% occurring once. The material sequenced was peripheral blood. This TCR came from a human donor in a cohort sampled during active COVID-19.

In nucleotides, the CDR3 is TGTGCCAGTAGTACCCCCATCGGAGAGACCCAGTACTTC. It encodes CASSTPIGETQYF. The V call is TRBV19, the J call TRBJ2-5; D not certain. With 4 bases removed from V and 4 bases from J, the gap between germline ends came to 10 bases. Per germline, CDR1 LNHDA and CDR2 SQIVND (reference sequence). The CDR3 runs 13 residues. Full variable domain (missing parts from reference TRBV19 and TRBJ2-5): DGGITQSPKYLFRKEGQNVTLSCEQNLNHDAMYWYRQDPGQGLRLIYYSQIVNDFQKGDIAEGYSVSREKKESFPLTVTSAQKNPTAFYLCASSTPIGETQYFGPGTRLLVL.